This is a list of T cell receptor beta chains from one sample in a study of blood T cell repertoires in COVID-19. Assay used: immunoSEQ multiplex PCR; TCRdb lists only in-frame clones, some missing. This table has more than 15,000 clones, about 89% appearing once. The sequenced sample was peripheral blood. The receptors shown here come from a woman older than 75 with COVID-19, enrolled during active disease. The CDR3 runs from the conserved cysteine through the conserved F or W. Each record gives: D gene, clone size, V gene, J gene, CDR3 protein, CDR3 DNA. The D gene is left open where the match is weak. Rows give clone size only sometimes, using once, few, many, or a class for an expanded clone.

D: .; size: .; V: TRBV4-1; J: TRBJ1-1; CDR3: CASRQGLRAFF; DNA: TGCGCCAGCAGACAGGGCTTGCGGGCTTTCTTT
D: .; size: .; V: TRBV12-3/TRBV12-4; J: TRBJ1-5; CDR3: CASTSGYNQPQHF; DNA: TGTGCCAGCACCTCGGGGTACAATCAGCCCCAGCATTTT
D: .; size: .; V: TRBV4-1; J: TRBJ1-1; CDR3: CASSPKNAGRANLGDTEAFF; DNA: TGCGCCAGCAGCCCAAAGAATGCAGGGAGGGCCAACCTCGGTGACACTGAAGCTTTCTTT
D: TRBD2; size: .; V: TRBV13; J: TRBJ2-3; CDR3: CASSLSPSGVSDTQYF; DNA: TGTGCCAGCAGCTTAAGCCCCAGCGGGGTATCCGATACGCAGTATTTT
D: TRBD1; size: .; V: TRBV2; J: TRBJ2-3; CDR3: CASSYRGLVPDTQYF; DNA: TGTGCCAGCAGTTACAGGGGTTTGGTTCCGGATACGCAGTATTTT
D: TRBD1; size: .; V: TRBV10-2; J: TRBJ1-6; CDR3: CASSRGLLYNSPLHF; DNA: TGCGCCAGCAGTAGGGGGCTCCTTTATAATTCACCCCTCCACTTT
D: .; size: .; V: TRBV5-1; J: TRBJ1-1; CDR3: CASSVVTNTEAFF; DNA: TGCGCCAGCAGCGTTGTGACAAACACTGAAGCTTTCTTT
D: .; size: .; V: TRBV4-1; J: TRBJ2-7; CDR3: CASSQVGRIYEQYF; DNA: TGCGCCAGCAGCCAAGTGGGGAGGATCTACGAGCAGTACTTC
D: .; size: .; V: TRBV5-6; J: TRBJ1-3; CDR3: CASGRRSSGNTIYF; DNA: TGTGCCAGCGGACGGAGGAGTTCTGGAAACACCATATATTTT
D: TRBD2; size: few; V: TRBV28; J: TRBJ2-7; CDR3: CASSLAGANYEQYF; DNA: TGTGCCAGCAGCCTAGCGGGAGCAAACTACGAGCAGTACTTC
D: TRBD1; size: .; V: TRBV9; J: TRBJ2-7; CDR3: CASSVSSGTGPYEQYF; DNA: TGTGCCAGCAGCGTAAGCAGCGGGACAGGGCCCTACGAGCAGTACTTC
D: .; size: .; V: TRBV6-2/TRBV6-3; J: TRBJ1-1; CDR3: CASSFRGHTEAFF; DNA: TGTGCCAGCAGCTTCAGGGGCCACACTGAAGCTTTCTTT
D: .; size: .; V: TRBV7-2; J: TRBJ2-7; CDR3: CASSLEGPYEQYF; DNA: TGTGCCAGCAGCTTAGAGGGGCCCTACGAGCAGTACTTC
D: TRBD2; size: .; V: TRBV5-6; J: TRBJ2-1; CDR3: CASSFRGGAYDEQFF; DNA: TGTGCCAGCAGCTTCCGCGGGGGGGCCTATGATGAGCAGTTCTTC
D: TRBD2; size: once; V: TRBV5-1; J: TRBJ2-1; CDR3: CASSLGRASGSNEQFF; DNA: TGCGCCAGCAGCTTGGGTAGGGCTAGCGGGAGCAATGAGCAGTTCTTC
D: .; size: .; V: TRBV28; J: TRBJ2-7; CDR3: CASSRLLGQGYEQYF; DNA: TGTGCCAGCAGTCGATTATTAGGCCAGGGCTACGAGCAGTACTTC
D: .; size: .; V: TRBV11-2; J: TRBJ1-1; CDR3: CASSLTRGAVEAFF; DNA: TGTGCCAGCAGCTTAACCCGGGGGGCGGTTGAAGCTTTCTTT
D: TRBD2; size: .; V: TRBV24-1; J: TRBJ2-2; CDR3: CATSDGGRAGRNTGELFF; DNA: TGTGCCACCAGTGATGGCGGGAGGGCCGGGAGAAATACCGGGGAGCTGTTTTTT
D: .; size: .; V: TRBV14; J: TRBJ2-1; CDR3: CASSRGWNEQFF; DNA: TGTGCCAGCAGCAGGGGCTGGAATGAGCAGTTCTTC
D: TRBD1; size: .; V: TRBV6-2/TRBV6-3; J: TRBJ1-6; CDR3: CASSPLRQGGPSSSPLHF; DNA: TGTGCCAGCAGTCCCTTACGACAGGGGGGACCTTCGTCGTCACCCCTCCACTTT
D: .; size: .; V: TRBV7-3; J: TRBJ1-1; CDR3: CASSFHMNTEAFF; DNA: TGTGCCAGCAGCTTCCACATGAACACTGAAGCTTTCTTT
D: .; size: .; V: TRBV5-4; J: TRBJ2-3; CDR3: CASSQRQGTGGDTQYF; DNA: TGTGCCAGCAGCCAACGACAGGGAACAGGAGGGGATACGCAGTATTTT
D: .; size: .; V: TRBV7-9; J: TRBJ1-2; CDR3: CASSFTGTYGYTF; DNA: TGTGCCAGCAGCTTCACAGGAACCTATGGCTACACCTTC
D: TRBD1; size: .; V: TRBV2; J: TRBJ2-1; CDR3: CASRDREGSEQFF; DNA: TGTGCCAGCCGGGACAGGGAGGGAAGTGAGCAGTTCTTC
D: TRBD1; size: .; V: TRBV7-9; J: TRBJ1-2; CDR3: CASTPRTGAYGYTF; DNA: TGTGCCAGCACCCCCAGGACAGGAGCCTATGGCTACACCTTC
D: .; size: .; V: TRBV7-2; J: TRBJ1-2; CDR3: CASSPGGRNYGYTF; DNA: TGTGCCAGCAGCCCCGGTGGCAGGAACTATGGCTACACCTTC
D: TRBD2; size: .; V: TRBV24-1; J: TRBJ2-1; CDR3: CATSDVHLSGRNYNEQFF; DNA: TGTGCCACCAGTGACGTTCACCTTAGCGGGAGGAACTACAATGAGCAGTTCTTC
D: .; size: .; V: TRBV11-2; J: TRBJ2-3; CDR3: CASSLEGRYTDTQYF; DNA: TGTGCCAGCAGCTTAGAGGGCCGATACACAGATACGCAGTATTTT
D: TRBD1; size: .; V: TRBV7-2; J: TRBJ1-1; CDR3: CASSRDRVIEAFF; DNA: TGTGCCAGCAGCCGGGACAGGGTAATTGAAGCTTTCTTT
D: .; size: .; V: TRBV12-3/TRBV12-4; J: TRBJ2-2; CDR3: CASSGPDTGELFF; DNA: TGTGCCAGCAGTGGTCCAGACACCGGGGAGCTGTTTTTT
D: TRBD2; size: few; V: TRBV28; J: TRBJ2-7; CDR3: CASSPHTSGSSYEQYF; DNA: TGTGCCAGCAGTCCACATACTAGCGGGAGCTCCTACGAGCAGTACTTC
D: .; size: .; V: TRBV7-9; J: TRBJ1-1; CDR3: CASSGDLNTEAFF; DNA: TGTGCCAGCAGCGGGGACTTGAACACTGAAGCTTTCTTT
D: .; size: .; V: TRBV7-2; J: TRBJ1-2; CDR3: CASSLAPGQPGDGYTF; DNA: TGTGCCAGCAGCTTAGCCCCGGGACAACCTGGTGACGGCTACACCTTC
D: TRBD1; size: .; V: TRBV29-1; J: TRBJ1-2; CDR3: CSVESVRGRDGYTF; DNA: TGCAGCGTTGAAAGTGTCAGGGGGCGCGATGGCTACACCTTC
D: TRBD2; size: .; V: TRBV5-5; J: TRBJ2-2; CDR3: CASSLGTSGRVGELFF; DNA: TGTGCCAGCAGCCTTGGGACTAGCGGGAGGGTCGGGGAGCTGTTTTTT
D: .; size: .; V: TRBV6-5; J: TRBJ1-4; CDR3: CASSYGGISEKLFF; DNA: TGTGCCAGCAGTTACGGGGGCATAAGTGAAAAACTGTTTTTT
D: TRBD1; size: .; V: TRBV5-1; J: TRBJ1-2; CDR3: CASSFADRDNGYTF; DNA: TGCGCCAGCAGCTTCGCCGACAGGGATAATGGCTACACCTTC
D: .; size: .; V: TRBV10-2; J: TRBJ1-4; CDR3: CASSESRGSNEKLFF; DNA: TGCGCCAGCAGTGAGTCGCGGGGGTCTAATGAAAAACTGTTTTTT
D: .; size: once; V: TRBV4-1; J: TRBJ2-3; CDR3: CASSATTGLGQYF; DNA: TGCGCCAGCAGCGCAACCACAGGGCTTGGGCAGTATTTT
D: .; size: .; V: TRBV4-2; J: TRBJ1-5; CDR3: CASSQDGAINQPQHF; DNA: TGTGCCAGCAGCCAAGATGGGGCAATCAATCAGCCCCAGCATTTT